Below, 10 T cell receptor beta chains from the same sample are listed, as sequenced in a study of blood T cells in healthy people across ages. Using a J-beta primer mix together with a sample-barcoded 5' primer, a second PCR was run for about 6 to 11 cycles. TCRdb re-analysed the 5' RACE reads in MiXCR, keeping a single row per CDR3 protein. The sample shows roughly 1.6 million distinct CDR3 sequences, about 32% of them seen only once. The material sequenced was blood. Source of these receptors: a woman in her twenties or thirties in good health.

This clonotype was observed a few times. This sequence joins TRBV28 and TRBJ2-2, with D possibly TRBD2 on 5 matching bases. CDR3 length: 12 residues. Germline V gives CDR1 MDHEN, CDR2 SYDVKM. V lost 5 bases and J lost 9, with 10 bases in between. The CDR3 protein is CASSREIRELFF. CDR3 nucleotides: TGTGCCAGCAGTCGGGAAATCAGGGAGCTGTTTTTT.

The V call is TRBV5-6, the J call TRBJ1-1; possible D gene TRBD1, 5 bases. Germline CDR1 reads SGHDT; CDR2 reads YYEEEE. Trimming removed 4 bases from V and 6 bases from J, with 13 bases in between. This CDR3 comprises 13 residues. The CDR3 DNA is TGTGCCAGCAGCGTATCCAGGGTTTCTGAAGCTTTCTTT. Amino acids: CASSVSRVSEAFF. The full variable domain, its missing parts supplied by reference TRBV5-6 and TRBJ1-1, is DAGVTQSPTHLIKTRGQQVTLRCSPKSGHDTVSWYQQALGQGPQFIFQYYEEEERQRGNFPDRFSGHQFPNYSSELNVNALLLGDSALYLCASSVSRVSEAFFGQGTRLTVV.

This clonotype was seen only a few times. The V gene is TRBV20-1, the J gene TRBJ1-2; possibly TRBD1 for D (5 bases). V was shortened by 2 bases and J by 8 bases, with 15 bases between the two germline ends. CDR1 and CDR2 (germline): DFQATT, SNEGSKA (reference sequence). The CDR3 length is 13 residues. The CDR3 loop is CSARPQTVFGYTF. CDR3 coding DNA: TGCAGTGCTAGACCCCAGACAGTCTTCGGCTACACCTTC.

V and J are TRBV4-2 and TRBJ1-5; 7 bases fit TRBD1. Germline V CDR1 and CDR2: LGHNA, YNFKEQ. The trim removed 5 bases at V and 0 bases at J, leaving 16 bases unmatched. CDR3 size: 19 residues. The CDR3 spells CASSKATGSGHNSNQPQHF. The CDR3 DNA reads as TGTGCCAGCAGCAAAGCGACAGGGAGCGGACACAATAGCAATCAGCCCCAGCATTTT.

About this clonotype itself: The junction and the germline gene differ at one end; a read error may be behind it. The CDR3: CASSFGLPSNRPQHF. CDR3 DNA sequence: TGTGCCAGCAGTTTTGGGCTTCCGAGCAATCGGCCCCAGCATTTT. This rearrangement joins TRBV27 to TRBJ1-5; D gene unclear. This CDR3 has 15 amino acids. CDR1 is MNHEY, CDR2 SMNVEV, per germline (reference sequence).

The chain has TRBV27 and TRBJ2-4; D is possibly TRBD1 or TRBD2 (5 bases each). The end of the DNA fits TRBJ2-7 better, so the J call may be wrong. The CDR3 sequence is 18 residues long. Germline V lookup: CDR1 MNHEY, CDR2 SMNVEV (reference sequence). CDR3 residues: CASSPERGSGRGSYEQYF. CDR3 in DNA: TGTGCCAGCAGTCCGGAGCGAGGGTCAGGGCGTGGGTCCTACGAGCAGTACTTC.

The chain carries TRBV4-1 and TRBJ2-2, with 7 bases lining up with TRBD1. With 2 bases clipped from V and 0 bases from J, the junction kept 3 bases outside the gene matches. Germline CDR1 and CDR2: MGHRA and YSYEKL. The CDR3 is 16 amino acids. CDR3: CASSQQQGTNTGELFF. CDR3 coding DNA: TGCGCCAGCAGCCAACAACAGGGGACGAACACCGGGGAGCTGTTTTTT.

This chain joins TRBV5-1 and TRBJ2-4, with D perhaps matching TRBD2 (7 bases). The CDR3 loop spans 13 amino acids. Germline CDR1 and CDR2: SGHRS and YFSETQ. Trimming pared 2 bases from V and 11 bases from J, leaving 14 bases between. The CDR3: CASSFGGDTFQYF. CDR3 sequence (DNA): TGCGCCAGCAGCTTTGGGGGGGACACCTTTCAGTACTTC.

V usage is TRBV7-8 and J usage is TRBJ2-7; D is ambiguous. The CDR3 has 14 residues. CDR1 SGHVS and CDR2 FQNEAQ come from the germline V gene. Trimming removed 5 bases from V and 1 base from J, with 12 bases in between. CDR3 sequence (DNA): TGTGCCAGCAGCGCCAAGCCCGGTTCCTACGAGCAGTACTTC. Translating gives CASSAKPGSYEQYF.

This chain links TRBV13 with TRBJ2-5, with 7 bases matching TRBD1. Trimming took 5 bases from V and 4 from J; bases not matched to a gene: 13. CDR1 is PRHDT and CDR2 is FYEKMQ in the germline V gene (reference sequence). The CDR3 totals 16 residues. The CDR3 nucleotides read TGTGCCAGCAGCGCCCGACAGGGCCCTTTGGGAGAGACCCAGTACTTC. Encoded protein: CASSARQGPLGETQYF.